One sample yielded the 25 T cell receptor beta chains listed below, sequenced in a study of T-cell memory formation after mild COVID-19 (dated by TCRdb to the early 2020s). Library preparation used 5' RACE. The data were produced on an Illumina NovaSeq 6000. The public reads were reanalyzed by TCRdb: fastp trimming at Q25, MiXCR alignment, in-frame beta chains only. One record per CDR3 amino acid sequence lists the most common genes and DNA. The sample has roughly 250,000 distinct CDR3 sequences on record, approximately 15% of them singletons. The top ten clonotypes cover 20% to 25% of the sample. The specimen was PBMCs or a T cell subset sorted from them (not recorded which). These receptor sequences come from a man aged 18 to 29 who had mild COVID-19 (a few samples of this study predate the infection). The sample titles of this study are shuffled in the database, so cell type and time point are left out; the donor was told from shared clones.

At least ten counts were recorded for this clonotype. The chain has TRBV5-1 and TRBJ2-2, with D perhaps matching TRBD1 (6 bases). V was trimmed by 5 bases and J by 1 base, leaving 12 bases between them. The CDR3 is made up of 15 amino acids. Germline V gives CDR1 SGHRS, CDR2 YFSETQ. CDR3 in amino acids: CASSSGQMNTGELFF. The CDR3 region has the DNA TGCGCCAGCAGTAGTGGACAGATGAACACCGGGGAGCTGTTTTTT.

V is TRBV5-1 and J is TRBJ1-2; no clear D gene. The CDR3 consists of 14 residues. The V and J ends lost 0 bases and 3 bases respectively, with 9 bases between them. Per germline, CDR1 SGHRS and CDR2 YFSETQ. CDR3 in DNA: TGCGCCAGCAGCTTGGCCTCAAGGGACTATGGCTACACCTTC. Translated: CASSLASRDYGYTF.

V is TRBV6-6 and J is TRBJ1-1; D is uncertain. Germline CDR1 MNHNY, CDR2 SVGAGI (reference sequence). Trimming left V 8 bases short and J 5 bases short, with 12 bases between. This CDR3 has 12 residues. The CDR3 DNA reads TGTGCCAGCGGGCCCCCGAAAACTGAAGCTTTCTTT. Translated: CASGPPKTEAFF.

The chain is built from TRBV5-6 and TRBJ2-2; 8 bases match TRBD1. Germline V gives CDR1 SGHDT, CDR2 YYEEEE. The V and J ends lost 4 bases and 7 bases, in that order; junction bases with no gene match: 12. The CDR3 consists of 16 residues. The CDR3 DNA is TGTGCCAGCAGCATCCTCCGACAGGGGTCTAACGGGGAGCTGTTTTTT. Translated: CASSILRQGSNGELFF.

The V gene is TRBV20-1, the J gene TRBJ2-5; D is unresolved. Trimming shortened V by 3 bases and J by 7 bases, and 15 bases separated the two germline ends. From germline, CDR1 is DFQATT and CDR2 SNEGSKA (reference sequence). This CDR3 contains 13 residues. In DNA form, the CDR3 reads TGCAGTGCTAGCTTTCCCCCGGTTGGGACCCAGTACTTC. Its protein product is CSASFPPVGTQYF.

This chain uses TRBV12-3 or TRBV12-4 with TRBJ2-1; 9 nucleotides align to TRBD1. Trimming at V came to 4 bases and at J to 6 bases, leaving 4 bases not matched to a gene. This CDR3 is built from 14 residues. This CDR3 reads CASSWTGESNEQFF. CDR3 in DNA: TGTGCCAGCAGTTGGACAGGGGAGAGCAATGAGCAGTTCTTC.

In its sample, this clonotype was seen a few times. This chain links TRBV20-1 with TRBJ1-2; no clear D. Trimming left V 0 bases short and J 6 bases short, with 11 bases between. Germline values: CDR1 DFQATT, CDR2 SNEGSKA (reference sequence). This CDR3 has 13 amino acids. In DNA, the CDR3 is TGCAGTGCTAGAGATCTAGGGTGGGATGGCTACACCTTC. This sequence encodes CSARDLGWDGYTF.

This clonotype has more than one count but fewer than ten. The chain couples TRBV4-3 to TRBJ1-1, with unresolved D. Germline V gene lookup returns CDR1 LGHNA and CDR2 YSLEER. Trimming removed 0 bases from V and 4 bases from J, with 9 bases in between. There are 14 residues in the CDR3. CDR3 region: CASSQDSQSTEAFF. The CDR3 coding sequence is TGCGCCAGCAGCCAAGACAGTCAGAGCACTGAAGCTTTCTTT.

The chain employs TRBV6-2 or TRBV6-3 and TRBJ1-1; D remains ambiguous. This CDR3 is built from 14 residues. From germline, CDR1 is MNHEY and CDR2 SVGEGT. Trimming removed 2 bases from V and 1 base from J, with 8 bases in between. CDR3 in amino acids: CASSYTQANTEAFF. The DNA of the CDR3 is TGTGCCAGCAGTTACACGCAGGCGAACACTGAAGCTTTCTTT.

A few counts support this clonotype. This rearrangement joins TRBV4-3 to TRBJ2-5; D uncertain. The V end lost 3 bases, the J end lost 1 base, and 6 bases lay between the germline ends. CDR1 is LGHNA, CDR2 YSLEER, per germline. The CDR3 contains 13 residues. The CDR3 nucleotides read TGCGCCAGCAGCCATGGCCGCCAAGAGACCCAGTACTTC. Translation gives CASSHGRQETQYF.

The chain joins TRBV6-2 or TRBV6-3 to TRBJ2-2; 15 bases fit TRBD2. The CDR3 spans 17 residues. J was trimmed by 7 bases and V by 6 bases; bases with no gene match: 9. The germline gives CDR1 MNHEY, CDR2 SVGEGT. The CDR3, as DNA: TGTGCCAGCAGCCCAGGGACTAGCGGGGGGCGCGGCGGGGAGCTGTTTTTT. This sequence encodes CASSPGTSGGRGGELFF.

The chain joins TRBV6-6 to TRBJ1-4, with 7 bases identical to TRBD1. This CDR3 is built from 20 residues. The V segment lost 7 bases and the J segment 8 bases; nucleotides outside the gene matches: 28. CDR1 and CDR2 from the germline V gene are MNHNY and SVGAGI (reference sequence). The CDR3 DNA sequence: TGTGCCAGCACCTACTCAGACGACGTCCGTACAGGGGAGCTGGGGGAAAAACTGTTTTTT. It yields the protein CASTYSDDVRTGELGEKLFF.

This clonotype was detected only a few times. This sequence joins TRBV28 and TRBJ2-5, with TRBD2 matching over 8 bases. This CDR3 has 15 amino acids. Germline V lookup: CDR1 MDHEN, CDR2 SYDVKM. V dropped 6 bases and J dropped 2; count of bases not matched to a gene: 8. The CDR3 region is CASRPSLAGQETQYF. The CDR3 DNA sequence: TGTGCCAGCAGGCCCTCCTTAGCGGGGCAAGAGACCCAGTACTTC.

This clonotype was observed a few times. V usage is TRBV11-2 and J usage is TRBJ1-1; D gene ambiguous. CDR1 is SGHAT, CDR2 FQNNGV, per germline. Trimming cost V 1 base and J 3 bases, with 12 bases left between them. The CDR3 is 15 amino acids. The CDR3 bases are TGTGCCAGCAGCTTAGGATGGGCGATGGACACTGAAGCTTTCTTT. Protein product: CASSLGWAMDTEAFF.

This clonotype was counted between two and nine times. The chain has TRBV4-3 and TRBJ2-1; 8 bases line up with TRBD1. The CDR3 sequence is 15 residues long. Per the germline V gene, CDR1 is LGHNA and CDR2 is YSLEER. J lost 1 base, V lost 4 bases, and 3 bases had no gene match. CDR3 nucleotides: TGCGCCAGCAGCCCCAACAGGGGGTCCTACAATGAGCAGTTCTTC. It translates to CASSPNRGSYNEQFF.

CDR3 coding DNA: TGCGCCAGCAGCCAAGGGTCAGGTTGGGGTGGCTACACCTTC. It encodes CASSQGSGWGGYTF. The rearrangement joins TRBV4-1 to TRBJ1-2; D is ambiguous. The CDR3 extends over 14 amino acids. Trimming took off 1 base at V and 7 bases at J, with 13 bases between the two ends. The germline CDR1 and CDR2 sequences are MGHRA and YSYEKL.

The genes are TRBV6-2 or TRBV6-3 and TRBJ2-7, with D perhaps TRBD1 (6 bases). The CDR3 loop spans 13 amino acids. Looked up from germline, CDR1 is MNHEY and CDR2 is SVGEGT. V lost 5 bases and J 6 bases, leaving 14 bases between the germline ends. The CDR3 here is CASSRDTRVEQYF. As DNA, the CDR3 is TGTGCCAGCAGTCGGGACACGAGGGTCGAGCAGTACTTC.

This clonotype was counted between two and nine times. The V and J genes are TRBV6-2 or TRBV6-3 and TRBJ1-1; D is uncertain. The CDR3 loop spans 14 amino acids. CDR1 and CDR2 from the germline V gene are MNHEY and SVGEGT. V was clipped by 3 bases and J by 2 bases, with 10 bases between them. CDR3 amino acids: CASSYHSFNTEAFF. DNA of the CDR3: TGTGCCAGCAGTTATCATTCATTTAACACTGAAGCTTTCTTT.

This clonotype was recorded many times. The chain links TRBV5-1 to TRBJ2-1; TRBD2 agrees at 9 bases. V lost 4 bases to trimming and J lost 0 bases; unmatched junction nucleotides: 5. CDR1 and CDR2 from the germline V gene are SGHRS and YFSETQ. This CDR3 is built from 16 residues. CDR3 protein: CASSDSGGSSYNEQFF. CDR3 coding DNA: TGCGCCAGCAGCGATAGCGGGGGCAGCTCCTACAATGAGCAGTTCTTC.

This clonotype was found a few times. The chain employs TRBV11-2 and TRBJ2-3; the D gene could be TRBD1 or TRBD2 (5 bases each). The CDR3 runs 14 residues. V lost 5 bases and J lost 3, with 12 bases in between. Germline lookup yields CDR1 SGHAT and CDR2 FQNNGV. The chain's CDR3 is CASSKGSGTDTQYF. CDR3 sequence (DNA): TGTGCCAGCAGCAAGGGGAGTGGGACAGATACGCAGTATTTT. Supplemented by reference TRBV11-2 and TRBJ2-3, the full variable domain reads EAGVAQSPRYKIIEKRQSVAFWCNPISGHATLYWYQQILGQGPKLLIQFQNNGVVDDSQLPKDRFSAERLKGVDSTLKIQPAKLEDSAVYLCASSKGSGTDTQYFGPGTRLTVL.

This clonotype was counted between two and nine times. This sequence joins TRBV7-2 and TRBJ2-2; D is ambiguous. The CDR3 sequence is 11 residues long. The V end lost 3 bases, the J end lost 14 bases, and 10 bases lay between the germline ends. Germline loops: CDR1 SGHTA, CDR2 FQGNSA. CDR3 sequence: CASSFVRELFF. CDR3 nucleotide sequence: TGTGCCAGCAGCTTTGTCCGAGAACTGTTTTTT.

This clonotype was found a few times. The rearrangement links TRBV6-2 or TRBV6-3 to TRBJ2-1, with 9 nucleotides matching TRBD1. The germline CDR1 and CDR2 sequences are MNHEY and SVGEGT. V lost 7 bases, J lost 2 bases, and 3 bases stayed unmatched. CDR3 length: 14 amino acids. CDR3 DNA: TGTGCCAGCACCGGGACAGGGACCTACAATGAGCAGTTCTTC. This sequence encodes CASTGTGTYNEQFF.

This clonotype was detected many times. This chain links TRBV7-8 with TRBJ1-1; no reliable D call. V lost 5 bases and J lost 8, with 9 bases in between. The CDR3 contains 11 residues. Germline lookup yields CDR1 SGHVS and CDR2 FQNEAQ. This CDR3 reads CASSPGREAFF. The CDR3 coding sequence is TGTGCCAGCAGCCCCGGACGGGAAGCTTTCTTT.

In DNA form, the CDR3 reads TGCAGCGGGACAGGGGAAAACACCGGGGAGCTGTTTTTT. It specifies CSGTGENTGELFF. V usage is TRBV29-1 and J usage is TRBJ2-2; 9 nucleotides agree with TRBD1. The CDR3 covers 13 residues. The junction had 2 bases not matched to a gene; V was cut back by 7 bases and J by 2 bases. Germline V gene sequence: CDR1 SQVTM, CDR2 ANQGSEA.

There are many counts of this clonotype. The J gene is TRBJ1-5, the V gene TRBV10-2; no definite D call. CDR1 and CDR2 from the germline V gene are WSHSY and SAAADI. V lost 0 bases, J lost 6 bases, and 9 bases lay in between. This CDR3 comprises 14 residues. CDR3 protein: CASSESDWGQPQHF. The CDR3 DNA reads TGCGCCAGCAGTGAGTCCGATTGGGGTCAGCCCCAGCATTTT.